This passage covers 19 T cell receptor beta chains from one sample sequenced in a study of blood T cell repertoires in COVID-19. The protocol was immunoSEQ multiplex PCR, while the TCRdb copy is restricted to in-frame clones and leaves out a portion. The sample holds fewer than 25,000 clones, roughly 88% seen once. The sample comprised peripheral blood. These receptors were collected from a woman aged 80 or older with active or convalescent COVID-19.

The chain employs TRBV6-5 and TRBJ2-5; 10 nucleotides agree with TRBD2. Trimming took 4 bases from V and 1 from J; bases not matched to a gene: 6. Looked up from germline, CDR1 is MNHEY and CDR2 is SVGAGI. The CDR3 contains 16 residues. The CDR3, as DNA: TGTGCCAGCAGTTCGACTAGCGGGTTTACCCAAGAGACCCAGTACTTC. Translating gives CASSSTSGFTQETQYF.

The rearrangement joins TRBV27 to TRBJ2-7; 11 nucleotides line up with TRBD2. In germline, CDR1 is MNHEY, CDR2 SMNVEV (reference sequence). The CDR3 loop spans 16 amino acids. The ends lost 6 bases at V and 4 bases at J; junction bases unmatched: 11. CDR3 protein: CASRRASGRMGYEQYF. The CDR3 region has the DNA TGTGCCAGCAGGCGGGCTAGCGGGAGGATGGGATACGAGCAGTACTTC.

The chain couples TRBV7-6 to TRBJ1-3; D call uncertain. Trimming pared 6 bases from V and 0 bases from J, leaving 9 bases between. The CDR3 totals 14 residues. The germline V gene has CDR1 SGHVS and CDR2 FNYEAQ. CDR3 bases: TGTGCCAGCAGTCCTGGCAGCTCTGGAAACACCATATATTTT. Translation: CASSPGSSGNTIYF. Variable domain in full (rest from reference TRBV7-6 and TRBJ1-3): GAGVSQSPRYKVTKRGQDVALRCDPISGHVSLYWYRQALGQGPEFLTYFNYEAQQDKSGLPNDRFSAERPEGSISTLTIQRTEQRDSAMYRCASSPGSSGNTIYFGEGSWLTVV.

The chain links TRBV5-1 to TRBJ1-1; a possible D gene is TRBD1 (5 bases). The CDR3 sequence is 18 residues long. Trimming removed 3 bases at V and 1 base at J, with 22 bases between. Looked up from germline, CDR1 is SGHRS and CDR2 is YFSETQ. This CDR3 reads CASSSMGGLRGGNTEAFF. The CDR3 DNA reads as TGCGCCAGCAGCTCGATGGGGGGACTGCGTGGCGGGAACACTGAAGCTTTCTTT. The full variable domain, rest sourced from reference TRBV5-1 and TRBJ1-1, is KAGVTQTPRYLIKTRGQQVTLSCSPISGHRSVSWYQQTPGQGLQFLFEYFSETQRNKGNFPGRFSGRQFSNSRSEMNVSTLELGDSALYLCASSSMGGLRGGNTEAFFGQGTRLTVV.

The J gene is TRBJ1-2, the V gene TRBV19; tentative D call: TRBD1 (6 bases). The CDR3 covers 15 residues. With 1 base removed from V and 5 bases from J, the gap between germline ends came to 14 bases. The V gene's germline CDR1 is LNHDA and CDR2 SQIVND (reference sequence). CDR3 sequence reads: CASSIALRGGYGYTF. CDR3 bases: TGTGCCAGTAGTATAGCCCTCAGGGGCGGGTATGGCTACACCTTC.

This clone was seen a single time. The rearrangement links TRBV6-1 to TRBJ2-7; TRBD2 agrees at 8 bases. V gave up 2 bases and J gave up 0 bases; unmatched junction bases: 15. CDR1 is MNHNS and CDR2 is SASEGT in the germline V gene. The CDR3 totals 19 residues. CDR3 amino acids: CASSESVGLADTSSYEQYF. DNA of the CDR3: TGTGCCAGCAGTGAATCGGTCGGACTAGCCGATACTAGCTCCTACGAGCAGTACTTC.

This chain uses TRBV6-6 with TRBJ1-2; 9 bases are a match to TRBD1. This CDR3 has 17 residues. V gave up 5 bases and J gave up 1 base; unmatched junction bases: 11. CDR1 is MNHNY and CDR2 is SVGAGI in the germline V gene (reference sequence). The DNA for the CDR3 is TGTGCCAGCAGTCCGATCGGTGGGACAGGGAATAACTATGGCTACACCTTC. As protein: CASSPIGGTGNNYGYTF.

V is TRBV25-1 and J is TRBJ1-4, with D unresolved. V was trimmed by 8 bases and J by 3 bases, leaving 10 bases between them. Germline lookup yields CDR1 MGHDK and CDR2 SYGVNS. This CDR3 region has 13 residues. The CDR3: CASRGRANEKLFF. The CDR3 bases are TGTGCCAGCCGCGGGAGGGCTAATGAAAAACTGTTTTTT.

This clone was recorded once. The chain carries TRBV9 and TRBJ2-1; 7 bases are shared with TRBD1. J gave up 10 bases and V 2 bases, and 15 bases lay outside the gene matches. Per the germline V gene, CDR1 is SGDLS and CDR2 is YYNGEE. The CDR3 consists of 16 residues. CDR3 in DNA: TGTGCCAGCAGCGTGGGCCGACAGGGCTGGGTGTACGAGCAGTTCTTC. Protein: CASSVGRQGWVYEQFF.

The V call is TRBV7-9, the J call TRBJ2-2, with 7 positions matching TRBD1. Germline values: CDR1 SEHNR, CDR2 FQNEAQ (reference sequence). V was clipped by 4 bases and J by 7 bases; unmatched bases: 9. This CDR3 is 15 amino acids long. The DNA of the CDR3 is TGTGCCAGCAGCTCCGCGACAGGGTTGATCGGGGAGCTGTTTTTT. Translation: CASSSATGLIGELFF.

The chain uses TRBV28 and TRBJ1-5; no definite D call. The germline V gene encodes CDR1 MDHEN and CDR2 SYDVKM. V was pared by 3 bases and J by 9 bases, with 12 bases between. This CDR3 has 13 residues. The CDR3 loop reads CASSFKRTGPQHF. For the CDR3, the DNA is TGTGCCAGCAGTTTTAAGAGAACTGGGCCCCAGCATTTT.

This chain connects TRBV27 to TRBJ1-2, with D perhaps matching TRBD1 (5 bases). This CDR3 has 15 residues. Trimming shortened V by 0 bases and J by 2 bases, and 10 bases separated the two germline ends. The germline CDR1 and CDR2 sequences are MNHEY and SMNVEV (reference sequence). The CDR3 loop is CASSLSIAGNYGYTF. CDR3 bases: TGTGCCAGCAGTTTATCGATAGCAGGGAACTATGGCTACACCTTC.

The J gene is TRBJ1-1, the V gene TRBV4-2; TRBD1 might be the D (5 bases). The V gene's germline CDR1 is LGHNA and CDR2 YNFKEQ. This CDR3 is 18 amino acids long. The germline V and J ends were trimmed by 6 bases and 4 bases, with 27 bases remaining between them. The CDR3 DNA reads TGTGCCAGCAGGGGATACAGGCCAAACAACGCGTTGTTCACTGAAGCTTTCTTT. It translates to CASRGYRPNNALFTEAFF.

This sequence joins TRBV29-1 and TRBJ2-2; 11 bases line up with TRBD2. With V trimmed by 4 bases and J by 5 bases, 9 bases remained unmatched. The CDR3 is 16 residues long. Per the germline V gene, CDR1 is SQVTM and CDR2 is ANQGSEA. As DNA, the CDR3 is TGCAGCGTTGTGTTTAGCGGGAGGGCGGGTACCGGGGAGCTGTTTTTT. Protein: CSVVFSGRAGTGELFF.

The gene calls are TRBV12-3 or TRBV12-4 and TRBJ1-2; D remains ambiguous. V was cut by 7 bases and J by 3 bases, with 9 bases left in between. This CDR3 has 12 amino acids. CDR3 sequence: CASTEGDYGYTF. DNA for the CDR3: TGTGCCAGCACTGAGGGTGACTATGGCTACACCTTC.

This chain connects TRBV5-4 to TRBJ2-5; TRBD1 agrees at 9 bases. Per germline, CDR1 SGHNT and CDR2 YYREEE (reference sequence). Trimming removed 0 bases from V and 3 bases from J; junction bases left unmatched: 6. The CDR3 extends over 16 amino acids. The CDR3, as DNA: TGTGCCAGCAGCTTGGGCGGGACAGGGATGAAAGAGACCCAGTACTTC. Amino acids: CASSLGGTGMKETQYF.

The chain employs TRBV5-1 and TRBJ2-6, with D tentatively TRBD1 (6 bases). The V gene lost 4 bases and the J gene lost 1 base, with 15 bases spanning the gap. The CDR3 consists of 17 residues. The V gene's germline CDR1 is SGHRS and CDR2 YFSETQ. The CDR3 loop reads CASSPGASASGANVLTF. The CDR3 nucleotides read TGCGCCAGCAGCCCAGGGGCTTCCGCTTCTGGGGCCAACGTCCTGACTTTC.

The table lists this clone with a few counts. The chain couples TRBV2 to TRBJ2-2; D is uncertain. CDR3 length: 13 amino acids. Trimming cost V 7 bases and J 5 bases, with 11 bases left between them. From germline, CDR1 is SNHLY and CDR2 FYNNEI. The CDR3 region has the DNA TGTGCCAGCAATGTTCGGAGAACCGGGGAGCTGTTTTTT. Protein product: CASNVRRTGELFF.

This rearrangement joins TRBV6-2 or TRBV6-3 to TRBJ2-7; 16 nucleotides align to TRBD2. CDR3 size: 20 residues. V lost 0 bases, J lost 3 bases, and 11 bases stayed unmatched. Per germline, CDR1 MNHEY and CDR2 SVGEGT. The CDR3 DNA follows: TGTGCCAGCAGTTACTCGACCGGGACTAGCGGGAGGGCAAGGCTCTACGAGCAGTACTTC. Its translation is CASSYSTGTSGRARLYEQYF.